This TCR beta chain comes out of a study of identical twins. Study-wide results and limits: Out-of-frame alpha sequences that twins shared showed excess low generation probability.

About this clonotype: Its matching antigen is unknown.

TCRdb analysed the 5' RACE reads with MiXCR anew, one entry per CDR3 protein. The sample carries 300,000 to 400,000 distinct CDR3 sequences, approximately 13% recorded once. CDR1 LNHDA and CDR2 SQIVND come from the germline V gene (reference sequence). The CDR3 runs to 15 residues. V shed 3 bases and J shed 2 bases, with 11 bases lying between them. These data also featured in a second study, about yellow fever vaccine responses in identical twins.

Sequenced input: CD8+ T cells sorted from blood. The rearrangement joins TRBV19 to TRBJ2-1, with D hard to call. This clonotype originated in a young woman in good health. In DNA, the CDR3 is TGTGCCAGTAGTATTTCGGGTTTCACCTACAATGAGCAGTTCTTC. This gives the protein CASSISGFTYNEQFF.